The 27 T cell receptor beta chains presented below share a single source sample, sequenced in a study of cytomegalovirus exposure and HLA in healthy donors. The study ran its PCR with 60 Vbeta and 13 Jbeta primers. Method: immunoSEQ multiplex PCR; TCRdb's copy keeps in-frame clones and lacks some. The sample holds around 150,000 clones, around 68% seen once. Sequenced material: PBMCs. The source of these receptors is a man under 40 in good health and CMV-seropositive.

This clone was found many times. The CDR3, as DNA: TGTGCCAGCAGTGAGGAGGGTGGGTCAGATACGCAGTATTTT. Encoded protein: CASSEEGGSDTQYF. V and J are TRBV6-4 and TRBJ2-3; D might be TRBD2 (6 bases). The V end was cut by 3 bases, the J end by 4 bases, with 11 bases between. CDR3 length equals 14 residues. Germline loops: CDR1 MRHNA, CDR2 SNTAGT.

CDR3 DNA: TGTGCCAGCAGCTTGTCAGGGCAGTCACCCCTCCACTTT. Translating it yields CASSLSGQSPLHF. This sequence joins TRBV5-6 and TRBJ1-6, with D maybe TRBD1 (5 bases). The length of the CDR3 is 13 residues. CDR1 is SGHDT, CDR2 YYEEEE, per germline. The V end lost 1 base, the J end lost 10 bases, and 9 bases lay between the germline ends.

The chain carries TRBV27 and TRBJ2-7; 9 bases are shared with TRBD2. The CDR3 has 15 residues. The germline gives CDR1 MNHEY, CDR2 SMNVEV (reference sequence). After removal of 2 bases from V and 2 bases from J, the junction contained 4 bases not matched to a gene. CDR3 sequence reads: CASSLKLAGAYEQYF. CDR3 nucleotide sequence: TGTGCCAGCAGTTTAAAACTAGCGGGTGCCTACGAGCAGTACTTC.

The J gene is TRBJ2-2, the V gene TRBV5-1, with 11 bases lining up with TRBD2. The germline V gene has CDR1 SGHRS and CDR2 YFSETQ. Unmatched junction bases numbered 5, after V lost 3 bases and J lost 4 bases. This CDR3 is 16 amino acids long. As DNA, the CDR3 is TGCGCCAGCAGCTCCATAGCGGGAGGGCCCACCGGGGAGCTGTTTTTT. It translates to CASSSIAGGPTGELFF.

CDR3 DNA sequence: TGCGCCAGCAGCTTGGCGACAGAACCAAACTATGGCTACACCTTC. Amino acid sequence: CASSLATEPNYGYTF. The chain joins TRBV5-1 to TRBJ1-2; the D gene is possibly TRBD1 (5 bases). Trimming removed 0 bases at V and 2 bases at J, with 11 bases between. CDR1 is SGHRS and CDR2 is YFSETQ in the germline V gene. There are 15 residues in the CDR3.

This clone is a singleton in its sample. The rearrangement uses TRBV2 and TRBJ2-5; unclear D gene. CDR1 and CDR2 from the germline V gene are SNHLY and FYNNEI. V lost 4 bases, J lost 1 base, and 7 bases lay in between. The CDR3 contains 13 residues. CDR3 protein: CASSVLLQETQYF. The CDR3 nucleotides are TGTGCCAGCAGTGTTCTACTCCAAGAGACCCAGTACTTC.

The chain employs TRBV5-1 and TRBJ1-1; 7 bases align to TRBD1. The CDR3 totals 14 residues. J lost 7 bases, V lost 4 bases, and 10 bases had no gene match. Germline CDR1 SGHRS, CDR2 YFSETQ. The DNA of the CDR3 is TGCGCCAGCAGCGATTACGGACAGGACGTTGAAGCTTTCTTT. Encoded protein: CASSDYGQDVEAFF.

The V and J genes are TRBV19 and TRBJ2-7, with TRBD1 matching 7 bases. This CDR3 has 15 residues. V gave up 6 bases and J gave up 0 bases; unmatched junction bases: 8. Germline V lookup: CDR1 LNHDA, CDR2 SQIVND (reference sequence). CDR3 sequence reads: CASSPGQTNSYEQYF. The DNA of the CDR3 is TGTGCCAGTAGCCCGGGACAGACCAACTCCTACGAGCAGTACTTC. Looking up the rest from reference TRBV19 and TRBJ2-7 gives the full variable domain: DGGITQSPKYLFRKEGQNVTLSCEQNLNHDAMYWYRQDPGQGLRLIYYSQIVNDFQKGDIAEGYSVSREKKESFPLTVTSAQKNPTAFYLCASSPGQTNSYEQYFGPGTRLTVT.

V usage is TRBV10-3 and J usage is TRBJ1-3, with D unresolved. The V end was cut by 6 bases, the J end by 0 bases, with 6 bases between. Germline-derived CDR1 and CDR2 are ENHRY and SYGVKD. The CDR3 is made up of 13 amino acids. The CDR3 coding sequence is TGTGCCATCAGGGGGAGCTCTGGAAACACCATATATTTT. Protein product: CAIRGSSGNTIYF.

A word on this clone: At one end the junction does not follow the germline gene, possibly because of a read error. The rearrangement joins TRBV4-1 to TRBJ2-7; TRBD1 matches 11 bases. The germline gives CDR1 MGHRA, CDR2 YSYEKL. This CDR3 spans 15 amino acids. Written as DNA, the CDR3 is TGCGCCAGCAGCCCCGGACAGGGGGCCTCCCACGAGCAGTACTTC. Protein sequence: CASSPGQGASHEQYF.

The CDR3: CASRRGFKIDPEAFF. CDR3 coding DNA: TGTGCCAGCAGAAGGGGATTCAAAATCGATCCTGAAGCTTTCTTT. The rearrangement uses TRBV6-1 and TRBJ1-1, with a tentative D call TRBD1 (5 bases). The CDR3 runs to 15 residues. The V gene lost 6 bases and the J gene lost 6 bases, with 20 bases spanning the gap. CDR1 is MNHNS, CDR2 SASEGT, per germline.

This chain links TRBV4-1 with TRBJ2-5; unclear D gene. V was cut by 1 base and J by 7 bases, with 19 bases left in between. This CDR3 has 16 amino acids. Germline CDR1 is MGHRA and CDR2 is YSYEKL. The CDR3 reads CASSQVVGALPGTQYF. The DNA of the CDR3 is TGCGCCAGCAGCCAAGTTGTCGGAGCCCTACCTGGGACCCAGTACTTC.

The chain employs TRBV25-1 and TRBJ1-1; 7 bases are a match to TRBD1. V lost 4 bases, J lost 5 bases, and 4 bases stayed unmatched. From germline, CDR1 is MGHDK and CDR2 SYGVNS. This CDR3 comprises 13 residues. CDR3 amino acids: CASSGDRVTEAFF. DNA for the CDR3: TGTGCCAGCAGTGGTGACAGGGTTACTGAAGCTTTCTTT.

The chain uses TRBV6-5 and TRBJ1-2; D not resolved. The CDR3 runs 13 residues. Between the trimmed V and J ends, which lost 2 bases and 5 bases, there was a span of 9 bases. CDR1 and CDR2 (germline): MNHEY, SVGAGI. CDR3 loop: CASSYGEGYGYTF. The CDR3 DNA follows: TGTGCCAGCAGTTACGGTGAGGGATATGGCTACACCTTC.

The chain links TRBV14 to TRBJ2-3, with TRBD1 matching 9 bases. Germline V gene sequence: CDR1 SGHDN, CDR2 FVKESK. The CDR3 spans 16 residues. Unmatched junction bases numbered 10, after V lost 4 bases and J lost 5 bases. The CDR3 DNA is TGTGCCAGCAGCCCCTTGGGACAGGGAGAGGGAGATACGCAGTATTTT. Translating gives CASSPLGQGEGDTQYF. Variable domain in full (rest from reference TRBV14 and TRBJ2-3): EAGVTQFPSHSVIEKGQTVTLRCDPISGHDNLYWYRRVMGKEIKFLLHFVKESKQDESGMPNNRFLAERTGGTYSTLKVQPAELEDSGVYFCASSPLGQGEGDTQYFGPGTRLTVL.

V usage is TRBV10-1 and J usage is TRBJ2-2; TRBD1 is a possible D gene (5 bases). This CDR3 spans 14 amino acids. With 3 bases removed from V and 8 bases from J, the gap between germline ends came to 13 bases. Per the germline V gene, CDR1 is WNHNN and CDR2 is SYGVQD (reference sequence). Written as DNA, the CDR3 is TGCGCCAGCAGTGAAACGACAGCCTCTGGGGAGCTGTTTTTT. The encoded protein is CASSETTASGELFF.

The chain uses TRBV28 and TRBJ2-1; 7 nucleotides align to TRBD2. Germline assignment: CDR1 MDHEN and CDR2 SYDVKM. The J segment lost 2 bases and the V segment lost 4 bases, leaving 2 bases of the junction unmatched. This CDR3 has 14 amino acids. CDR3 bases: TGTGCCAGCAGTTCGGCGGGGGCCTACAATGAGCAGTTCTTC. Translation gives CASSSAGAYNEQFF.

Comments on this clone: At one end, the junction sequence differs from germline, possibly due to a read error. The chain recombines TRBV7-7 with TRBJ2-5, with a possible D match to TRBD2 (5 bases). There are 14 residues in the CDR3. Germline CDR1 reads SSHAT; CDR2 reads FNYEAQ (reference sequence). The CDR3 bases are TGTGCTAGCAGCCCAGCCGCGGGTGAAGAGACCCAGTACTTC. This gives the protein CASSPAAGEETQYF.

The rearrangement uses TRBV9 and TRBJ1-4; tentatively, D is TRBD1 (5 bases). Between the trimmed V and J ends, which lost 3 bases and 4 bases, there was a span of 10 bases. The CDR3 length is 14 residues. Looked up from germline, CDR1 is SGDLS and CDR2 is YYNGEE. The CDR3 reads CASSATQVNEKLFF. In DNA, the CDR3 is TGTGCCAGCAGCGCAACACAGGTTAATGAAAAACTGTTTTTT.

This clone was detected only a few times. The V gene is TRBV21-1, the J gene TRBJ1-2; the table calls TRBD1, which could not be checked here. TRBV21-1 constitutes a pseudogene. This CDR3 region has 16 residues. CDR3 amino acids: CASSVSGTGGNYGYTF. The CDR3, as DNA: TGTGCCAGCAGCGTATCCGGGACAGGGGGAAACTATGGCTACACCTTC.

The genes are TRBV7-9 and TRBJ2-2, with D unclear. V lost 0 bases, J lost 6 bases, and 20 bases lay in between. The CDR3 is 18 residues long. Germline CDR1 and CDR2: SEHNR and FQNEAQ (reference sequence). This CDR3 reads CASSLASGSQSRPGELFF. The CDR3 nucleotides read TGTGCCAGCAGCTTAGCGTCCGGGTCCCAGAGTCGACCCGGGGAGCTGTTTTTT.

The chain combines TRBV5-1 with TRBJ2-5; D is ambiguous. The DNA end lines up better with TRBJ2-7; the J call may be wrong. Germline values: CDR1 SGHRS, CDR2 YFSETQ. The CDR3 totals 13 residues. The DNA of the CDR3 is TGCGCCAGCAGCTTGGACTCGGAGTACGAGCAGTACTTC. Translated, it gives CASSLDSEYEQYF.

This sequence joins TRBV6-5 and TRBJ1-1; no definite D call. The V end was cut by 8 bases, the J end by 3 bases, with 13 bases between. CDR3 size: 13 residues. Germline lookup yields CDR1 MNHEY and CDR2 SVGAGI. CDR3 in amino acids: CASGSRVYTEAFF. In DNA form, the CDR3 reads TGTGCCAGCGGATCGAGGGTGTACACTGAAGCTTTCTTT.

This clone was seen only a few times. The genes are TRBV6-5 and TRBJ1-2; no firm D call. Trimming pared 10 bases from V and 9 bases from J, leaving 21 bases between. The CDR3 is 13 amino acids. The germline CDR1 and CDR2 sequences are MNHEY and SVGAGI. The CDR3 DNA sequence: TGTGCCACCCGGTACGGGTCCATAACTAGCTACACCTTC. Translated: CATRYGSITSYTF.

This chain joins TRBV27 and TRBJ1-3; 8 bases agree with TRBD1. The germline V gene encodes CDR1 MNHEY and CDR2 SMNVEV (reference sequence). Trimming at V came to 0 bases and at J to 9 bases, leaving 4 bases not matched to a gene. This CDR3 spans 14 amino acids. The CDR3 loop reads CASSLSGTGGTIYF. The CDR3 DNA sequence: TGTGCCAGCAGTTTATCCGGGACAGGTGGCACCATATATTTT.

The chain is built from TRBV7-9 and TRBJ2-1, with 7 bases matching TRBD1. J was trimmed by 8 bases and V by 7 bases; bases with no gene match: 14. Germline CDR1 SEHNR, CDR2 FQNEAQ (reference sequence). CDR3 length: 15 residues. The CDR3 region is CASNLDRAYVDEQFF. CDR3 bases: TGTGCCAGCAACCTCGACAGGGCCTACGTGGATGAGCAGTTCTTC.

This clone was counted between two and nine times. The rearrangement joins TRBV28 to TRBJ2-7; D is undetermined. The ends were cut back, 4 bases at V and 4 bases at J, with 17 bases in the middle. This CDR3 is 15 amino acids long. The germline CDR1 and CDR2 sequences are MDHEN and SYDVKM. CDR3 sequence: CASSSSATHDYEQYF. The CDR3 DNA reads TGTGCCAGCAGTTCGTCTGCTACCCACGATTACGAGCAGTACTTC. Full variable domain (remainder filled in from reference TRBV28 and TRBJ2-7): DVKVTQSSRYLVKRTGEKVFLECVQDMDHENMFWYRQDPGLGLRLIYFSYDVKMKEKGDIPEGYSVSREKKERFSLILESASTNQTSMYLCASSSSATHDYEQYFGPGTRLTVT.